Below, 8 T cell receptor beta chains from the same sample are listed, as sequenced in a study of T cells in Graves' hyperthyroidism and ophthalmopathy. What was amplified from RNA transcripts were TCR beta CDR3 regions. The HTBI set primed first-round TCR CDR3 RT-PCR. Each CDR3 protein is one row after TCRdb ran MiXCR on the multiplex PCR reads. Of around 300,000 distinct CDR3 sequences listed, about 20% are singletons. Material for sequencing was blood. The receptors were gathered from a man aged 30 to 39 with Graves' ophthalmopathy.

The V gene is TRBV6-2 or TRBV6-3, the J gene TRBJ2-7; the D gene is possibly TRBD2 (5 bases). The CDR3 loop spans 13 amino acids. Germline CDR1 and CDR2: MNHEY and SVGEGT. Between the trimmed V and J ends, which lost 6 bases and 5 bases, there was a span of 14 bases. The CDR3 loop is CASRGLSGNEQYF. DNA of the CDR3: TGTGCCAGCAGGGGCCTCTCGGGGAACGAGCAGTACTTC.

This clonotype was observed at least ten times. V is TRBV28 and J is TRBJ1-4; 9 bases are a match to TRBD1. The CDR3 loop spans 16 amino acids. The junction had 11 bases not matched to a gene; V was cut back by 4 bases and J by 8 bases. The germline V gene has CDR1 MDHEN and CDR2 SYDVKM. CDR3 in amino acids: CASSSSSGTGREKLFF. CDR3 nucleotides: TGTGCCAGCAGTTCTTCCTCGGGGACAGGGCGGGAAAAACTGTTTTTT.

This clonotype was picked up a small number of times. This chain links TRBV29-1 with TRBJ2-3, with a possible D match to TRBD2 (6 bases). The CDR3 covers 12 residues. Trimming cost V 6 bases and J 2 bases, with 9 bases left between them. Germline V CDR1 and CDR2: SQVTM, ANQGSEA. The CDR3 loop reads CSVGLVTDTQYF. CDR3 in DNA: TGCAGCGTGGGACTTGTCACAGATACGCAGTATTTT.

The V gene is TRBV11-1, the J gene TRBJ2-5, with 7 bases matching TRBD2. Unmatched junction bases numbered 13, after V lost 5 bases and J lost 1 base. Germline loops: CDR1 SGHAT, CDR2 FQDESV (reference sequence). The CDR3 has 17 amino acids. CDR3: CASSQNGASGLQETQYF. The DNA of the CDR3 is TGTGCCAGCAGCCAAAATGGGGCTAGCGGACTCCAAGAGACCCAGTACTTC.

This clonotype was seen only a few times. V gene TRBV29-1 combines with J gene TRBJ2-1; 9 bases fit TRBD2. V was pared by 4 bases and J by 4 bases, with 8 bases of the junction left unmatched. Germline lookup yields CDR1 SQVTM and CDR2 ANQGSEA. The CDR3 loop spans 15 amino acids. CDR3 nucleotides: TGCAGCGTTGCGGCCCCTAGCGGGACTTACAATGAGCAGTTCTTC. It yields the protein CSVAAPSGTYNEQFF.

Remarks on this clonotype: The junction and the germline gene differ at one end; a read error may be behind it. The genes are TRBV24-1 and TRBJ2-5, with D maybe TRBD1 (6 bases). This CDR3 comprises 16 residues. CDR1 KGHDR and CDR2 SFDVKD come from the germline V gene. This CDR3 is CTTSDQTGALQETQYF. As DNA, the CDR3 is TGTACCACCAGTGATCAGACAGGCGCCCTCCAAGAGACCCAGTACTTC.

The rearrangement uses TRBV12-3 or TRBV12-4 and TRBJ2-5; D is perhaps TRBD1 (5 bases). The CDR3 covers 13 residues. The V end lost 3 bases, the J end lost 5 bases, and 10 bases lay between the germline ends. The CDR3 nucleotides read TGTGCCAGCAGTTTTTCGCAGGGCGAGACCCAGTACTTC. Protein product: CASSFSQGETQYF.

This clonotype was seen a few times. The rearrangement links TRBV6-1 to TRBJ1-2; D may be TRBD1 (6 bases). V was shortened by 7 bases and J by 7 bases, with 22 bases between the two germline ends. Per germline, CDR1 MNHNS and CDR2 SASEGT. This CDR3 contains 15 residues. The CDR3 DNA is TGTGCCAGCACCCTTAAGAGGGGGGGCCCGCTTGGCTACACCTTC. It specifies CASTLKRGGPLGYTF.